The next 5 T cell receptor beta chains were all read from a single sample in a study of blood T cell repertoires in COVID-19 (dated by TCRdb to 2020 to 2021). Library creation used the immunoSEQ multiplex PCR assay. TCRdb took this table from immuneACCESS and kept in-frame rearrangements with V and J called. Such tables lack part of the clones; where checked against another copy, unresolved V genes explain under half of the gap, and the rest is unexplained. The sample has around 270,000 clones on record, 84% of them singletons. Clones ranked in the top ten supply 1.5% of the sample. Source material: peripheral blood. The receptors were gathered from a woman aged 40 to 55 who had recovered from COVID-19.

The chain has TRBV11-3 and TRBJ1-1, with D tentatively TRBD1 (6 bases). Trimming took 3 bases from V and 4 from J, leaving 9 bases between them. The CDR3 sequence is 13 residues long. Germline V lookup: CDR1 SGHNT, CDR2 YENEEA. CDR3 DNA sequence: TGTGCCAGCAGCTTCACAGGGCCCACTGAAGCTTTCTTT. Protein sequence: CASSFTGPTEAFF. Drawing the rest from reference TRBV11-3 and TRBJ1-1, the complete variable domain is EAGVVQSPRYKIIEKKQPVAFWCNPISGHNTLYWYLQNLGQGPELLIRYENEEAVDDSQLPKDRFSAERLKGVDSTLKIQPAELGDSAVYLCASSFTGPTEAFFGQGTRLTVV.

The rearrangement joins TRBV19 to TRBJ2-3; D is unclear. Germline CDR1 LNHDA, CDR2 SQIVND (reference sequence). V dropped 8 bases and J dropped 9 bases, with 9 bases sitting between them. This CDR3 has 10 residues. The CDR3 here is CASSSGTQYF. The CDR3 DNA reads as TGTGCCAGTTCTTCCGGGACGCAGTATTTT.

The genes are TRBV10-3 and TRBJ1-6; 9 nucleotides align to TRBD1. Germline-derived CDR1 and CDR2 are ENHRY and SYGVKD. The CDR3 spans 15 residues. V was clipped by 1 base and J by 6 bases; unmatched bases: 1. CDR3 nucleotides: TGTGCCATCAGTGAGTGGACAGGGGCTAATTCACCCCTCCACTTT. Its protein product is CAISEWTGANSPLHF.

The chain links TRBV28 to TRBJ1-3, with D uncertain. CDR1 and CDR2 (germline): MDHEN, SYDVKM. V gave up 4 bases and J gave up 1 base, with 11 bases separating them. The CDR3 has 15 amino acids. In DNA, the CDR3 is TGTGCCAGCAGTTCCCCGGAGGGTTCTGGAAACACCATATATTTT. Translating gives CASSSPEGSGNTIYF.

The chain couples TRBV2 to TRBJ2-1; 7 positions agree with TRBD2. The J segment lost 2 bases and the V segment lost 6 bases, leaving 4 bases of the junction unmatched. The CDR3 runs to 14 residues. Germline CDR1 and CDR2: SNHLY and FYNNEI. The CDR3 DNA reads TGTGCCAGCAGCCCCGGACTAGCCTACAATGAGCAGTTCTTC. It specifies CASSPGLAYNEQFF.